Listed here are 32 T cell receptor beta chains from one sample, sequenced in a study of T cell changes during pregnancy in multiple sclerosis. TCRdb keeps only in-frame clones here, not all; method: immunoSEQ multiplex PCR. The sample has about 2,200 clones, around three quarters seen once. The source material was CD4+ T cells from PBMCs (not recorded whether the cells were cultured). These receptors were obtained from a female patient with multiple sclerosis, enrolled in a pregnancy study. Some clones in this sample may be carry-over from other donors' samples.

V usage is TRBV6-5 and J usage is TRBJ1-2, with TRBD1 as a possible D gene (6 bases). The germline V and J ends were trimmed by 6 bases and 8 bases, with 13 bases remaining between them. This CDR3 contains 12 residues. Germline V gives CDR1 MNHEY, CDR2 SVGAGI. The CDR3 here is CASSGGARGYTF. Written as DNA, the CDR3 is TGTGCCAGCAGCGGGGGGGCGCGAGGCTACACCTTC.

A single count supports this clone. The genes are TRBV19 and TRBJ2-3, with TRBD1 identical over 8 bases. CDR3 length: 15 amino acids. Germline assignment: CDR1 LNHDA and CDR2 SQIVND (reference sequence). With V trimmed by 3 bases and J by 5 bases, 7 bases remained unmatched. The CDR3 bases are TGTGCCAGTAGTATTGGGCAGGGGGCGGGAGATACGCAGTATTTT. Translated: CASSIGQGAGDTQYF.

V gene TRBV27 combines with J gene TRBJ2-7; tentative D call: TRBD1 (6 bases). The V end lost 4 bases, the J end lost 4 bases, and 11 bases lay between the germline ends. Germline CDR1 and CDR2: MNHEY and SMNVEV (reference sequence). CDR3 length: 13 amino acids. The CDR3 sequence: CASSSRGPYEQYF. The CDR3 DNA follows: TGTGCCAGCAGTTCCAGGGGACCATACGAGCAGTACTTC.

CDR3 amino acids: CASSRQGDTGELFF. The CDR3 nucleotides are TGTGCCAGCAGTCGACAGGGGGACACCGGGGAGCTGTTTTTT. V gene TRBV6-4 combines with J gene TRBJ2-2; 9 bases align to TRBD1. Germline V gives CDR1 MRHNA, CDR2 SNTAGT. V was clipped by 5 bases and J by 3 bases; unmatched bases: 1. This CDR3 contains 14 residues.

The V call is TRBV19, the J call TRBJ2-3; D is ambiguous. Germline CDR1 and CDR2: LNHDA and SQIVND (reference sequence). The CDR3 covers 12 residues. Trimming stripped 5 bases from V and 0 bases from J, with 3 bases between. For the CDR3, the DNA is TGTGCCAGTAGTCCTAGCACAGATACGCAGTATTTT. Translation: CASSPSTDTQYF.

The J gene is TRBJ2-6, the V gene TRBV11-1; the D call may be TRBD1 or TRBD2 (5 bases each). The CDR3 spans 17 residues. V was pared by 1 base and J by 2 bases, with 12 bases between. The germline V gene encodes CDR1 SGHAT and CDR2 FQDESV (reference sequence). CDR3 sequence: CASSLVSWGTGANVLTF. CDR3 coding DNA: TGTGCCAGCAGCTTAGTGAGTTGGGGGACTGGGGCCAACGTCCTGACTTTC. The variable domain in full, with the rest retrieved from reference TRBV11-1 and TRBJ2-6, is EAEVAQSPRYKITEKSQAVAFWCDPISGHATLYWYRQILGQGPELLVQFQDESVVDDSQLPKDRFSAERLKGVDSTLKIQPAELGDSAMYLCASSLVSWGTGANVLTFGAGSRLTVL.

The chain carries TRBV13 and TRBJ2-5, with D hard to call. V lost 0 bases, J lost 4 bases, and 9 bases lay in between. CDR3 size: 14 residues. CDR1 is PRHDT, CDR2 FYEKMQ, per germline (reference sequence). The CDR3 spells CASSLGVPPETQYF. CDR3 in DNA: TGTGCCAGCAGCTTAGGCGTCCCACCAGAGACCCAGTACTTC.

This clone is a singleton in its sample. The CDR3 bases are TGTGCCTGGAGTCCTTCACCAACTAATGAAAAACTGTTTTTT. Amino acid sequence: CAWSPSPTNEKLFF. V gene TRBV30 combines with J gene TRBJ1-4; D gene uncertain. Per the germline V gene, CDR1 is GTSNPN and CDR2 is SVGIG (reference sequence). This CDR3 has 14 residues. V lost 2 bases and J 0 bases, leaving 7 bases between the germline ends.

The rearrangement uses TRBV9 and TRBJ2-3; D possibly corresponds to TRBD2 (6 bases). This CDR3 is 14 amino acids long. V was shortened by 0 bases and J by 6 bases, with 11 bases between the two germline ends. Germline CDR1 reads SGDLS; CDR2 reads YYNGEE. The CDR3 is CASSVVSGVDTQYF. CDR3 nucleotides: TGTGCCAGCAGCGTAGTCTCGGGAGTGGATACGCAGTATTTT.

CDR3 DNA sequence: TGTGCCAGCAGTCCCCCCGGGGAGTATGGCTACACCTTC. It codes for CASSPPGEYGYTF. The chain combines TRBV28 with TRBJ1-2, with D hard to call. Trimming left V 5 bases short and J 5 bases short, with 12 bases between. The CDR3 has 13 amino acids. The germline gives CDR1 MDHEN, CDR2 SYDVKM.

In the case of this clone: A much larger clone differs from this one at a single base, so this may be a read error. The rearrangement joins TRBV6-6 to TRBJ1-5; TRBD1 matches at 7 bases. Trimming removed 0 bases from V and 6 bases from J; junction bases left unmatched: 2. Germline loops: CDR1 MNHNY, CDR2 SVGAGI (reference sequence). This CDR3 is built from 14 residues. CDR3 protein: CASSYSDRAQPQHF. In nucleotides, the CDR3 is TGTGCCAGCAGTTACTCCGACAGGGCTCAGCCCCAGCATTTT.

This sequence joins TRBV2 and TRBJ2-7; no firm D call. The CDR3 sequence is 13 residues long. Trimming cost V 5 bases and J 4 bases, with 12 bases left between them. The germline V gene encodes CDR1 SNHLY and CDR2 FYNNEI. The CDR3 nucleotides read TGTGCCAGCAGTTTATCGGGCGAGTACGAGCAGTACTTC. Translation gives CASSLSGEYEQYF.

V gene TRBV2 combines with J gene TRBJ2-3; maybe TRBD2 (5 bases). V was pared by 7 bases and J by 3 bases, with 8 bases between. The CDR3 runs 12 residues. The germline V gene has CDR1 SNHLY and CDR2 FYNNEI. Here the CDR3 reads CASTRGTDTQYF. The CDR3 DNA reads TGTGCCAGCACCCGGGGAACAGATACGCAGTATTTT.

J is TRBJ1-2 and V is TRBV5-4; a weak D match, TRBD1 (5 bases). Germline V gene lookup returns CDR1 SGHNT and CDR2 YYREEE (reference sequence). This CDR3 comprises 13 residues. Trimming removed 4 bases at V and 2 bases at J, with 9 bases between. The CDR3 coding sequence is TGTGCCAGCAGCCGCCCAGGGAACTATGGCTACACCTTC. Protein sequence: CASSRPGNYGYTF.

The V and J genes are TRBV19 and TRBJ2-6; TRBD1 aligns across 10 bases. The germline V gene has CDR1 LNHDA and CDR2 SQIVND (reference sequence). The J segment lost 2 bases and the V segment lost 5 bases, leaving 6 bases of the junction unmatched. The length of the CDR3 is 17 residues. The CDR3 loop reads CASSRDRGAPGANVLTF. In nucleotides, the CDR3 is TGTGCCAGTAGTCGGGACAGGGGAGCTCCTGGGGCCAACGTCCTGACTTTC. The variable domain in full, with the rest retrieved from reference TRBV19 and TRBJ2-6, is DGGITQSPKYLFRKEGQNVTLSCEQNLNHDAMYWYRQDPGQGLRLIYYSQIVNDFQKGDIAEGYSVSREKKESFPLTVTSAQKNPTAFYLCASSRDRGAPGANVLTFGAGSRLTVL.

The rearrangement joins TRBV6-5 to TRBJ2-1, with 10 bases lining up with TRBD2. CDR1 MNHEY and CDR2 SVGAGI come from the germline V gene. The CDR3 length is 15 residues. J gave up 6 bases and V 5 bases, and 7 bases lay outside the gene matches. The chain's CDR3 is CASSLLAGVINEQFF. Here the CDR3 DNA reads TGTGCCAGCAGTCTCCTAGCGGGAGTTATCAATGAGCAGTTCTTC.

The V and J genes are TRBV9 and TRBJ2-7, with D tentatively TRBD2 (7 bases). Germline CDR1 is SGDLS and CDR2 is YYNGEE. The CDR3 contains 15 residues. Trimming pared 0 bases from V and 2 bases from J, leaving 12 bases between. CDR3 nucleotide sequence: TGTGCCAGCAGCGTAGATGGGGGGGGCACCTACGAGCAGTACTTC. Translating it yields CASSVDGGGTYEQYF.

The rearrangement uses TRBV9 and TRBJ2-3; 11 nucleotides match TRBD2. Unmatched junction bases numbered 9, after V lost 3 bases and J lost 0 bases. This CDR3 contains 18 residues. In germline, CDR1 is SGDLS, CDR2 YYNGEE. In DNA, the CDR3 is TGTGCCAGCAGCGGAATAGCGGGAGGGCCGGGTAGCACAGATACGCAGTATTTT. Residues: CASSGIAGGPGSTDTQYF.

The chain employs TRBV7-2 and TRBJ2-3, with unresolved D. V was shortened by 5 bases and J by 1 base, with 16 bases between the two germline ends. The CDR3 has 16 amino acids. The germline V gene has CDR1 SGHTA and CDR2 FQGNSA. The CDR3 DNA sequence: TGTGCCAGCAGCCAACGAAGCCTCCCGGGCACAGATACGCAGTATTTT. It specifies CASSQRSLPGTDTQYF.

The chain has TRBV5-4 and TRBJ2-3; D not certain. Germline CDR1 and CDR2: SGHNT and YYREEE (reference sequence). This CDR3 has 15 amino acids. V lost 1 base and J 0 bases, leaving 9 bases between the germline ends. CDR3 residues: CASSLQGGSTDTQYF. The CDR3, as DNA: TGTGCCAGCAGCTTGCAAGGCGGAAGCACAGATACGCAGTATTTT.

The chain joins TRBV11-2 to TRBJ1-5; D gene ambiguous. The CDR3 totals 15 residues. The V and J ends lost 6 bases and 5 bases respectively, with 17 bases between them. Germline loops: CDR1 SGHAT, CDR2 FQNNGV. In nucleotides, the CDR3 is TGTGCCAGCAGTTTGGAGCGAGGGTCGGATCAGCCCCAGCATTTT. Translated, it gives CASSLERGSDQPQHF. Full variable domain (missing parts from reference TRBV11-2 and TRBJ1-5): EAGVAQSPRYKIIEKRQSVAFWCNPISGHATLYWYQQILGQGPKLLIQFQNNGVVDDSQLPKDRFSAERLKGVDSTLKIQPAKLEDSAVYLCASSLERGSDQPQHFGDGTRLSIL.

The rearrangement uses TRBV5-1 and TRBJ2-1; the match to TRBD1 covers 11 bases. The J segment lost 8 bases and the V segment lost 0 bases, leaving 4 bases of the junction unmatched. In germline, CDR1 is SGHRS, CDR2 YFSETQ. The CDR3 totals 15 residues. The CDR3 coding sequence is TGCGCCAGCAGCTTGGGAGTGGGACAGGGGGATGAGCAGTTCTTC. Translating gives CASSLGVGQGDEQFF.

V gene TRBV6-1 combines with J gene TRBJ2-7; D might be TRBD1 or TRBD2, each matching 6 bases. The germline gives CDR1 MNHNS, CDR2 SASEGT. V gave up 4 bases and J gave up 6 bases, with 25 bases separating them. This CDR3 is built from 17 residues. This chain's CDR3 is CASSGGPGARSIREQYF. DNA of the CDR3: TGTGCCAGCAGTGGGGGACCGGGGGCGCGAAGTATACGCGAGCAGTACTTC.

J is TRBJ1-1 and V is TRBV6-6; D possibly corresponds to TRBD1 (6 bases). V was trimmed by 10 bases and J by 12 bases, leaving 21 bases between them. The CDR3 totals 12 residues. Germline-derived CDR1 and CDR2 are MNHNY and SVGAGI (reference sequence). CDR3 sequence (DNA): TGTGCCACCTCCCGGACAGTTTCCGAGACTTTCTTT. Translated: CATSRTVSETFF.

This CDR3 reads CASSRIVRDIQYF. The CDR3 region has the DNA TGCGCCAGCAGCCGCATCGTCCGGGACATTCAGTACTTC. This chain connects TRBV5-1 to TRBJ2-4; D not certain. In germline, CDR1 is SGHRS, CDR2 YFSETQ. Trimming cost V 4 bases and J 8 bases, with 13 bases left between them. The CDR3 loop spans 13 amino acids.

This chain uses TRBV6-1 with TRBJ1-4; the D gene is possibly TRBD1 (6 bases). V lost 4 bases and J 1 base, leaving 10 bases between the germline ends. This CDR3 spans 15 amino acids. Germline loops: CDR1 MNHNS, CDR2 SASEGT. The CDR3 protein is CASSARGQTNEKLFF. The CDR3 nucleotides read TGTGCCAGCAGTGCCAGGGGACAAACTAATGAAAAACTGTTTTTT.

The V and J genes are TRBV21-1 and TRBJ2-1; no check of the table's D call, TRBD2, against the DNA was made. TRBV21-1 is a known pseudogene. The CDR3 extends over 17 amino acids. The CDR3 sequence: CASSCRVATPSDNEQFF. In DNA form, the CDR3 reads TGTGCCAGCAGTTGCCGTGTAGCTACACCATCCGACAATGAGCAGTTCTTC.

A single count supports this clone. V gene TRBV11-2 combines with J gene TRBJ2-1; TRBD2 matches 14 bases. After removal of 5 bases from V and 10 bases from J, the junction contained 7 bases not matched to a gene. CDR1 is SGHAT, CDR2 FQNNGV, per germline. The CDR3 totals 15 residues. The CDR3 sequence is CASSTRLAGGQEQFF. The CDR3 DNA sequence: TGTGCCAGCAGCACCCGACTAGCGGGGGGGCAGGAGCAGTTCTTC.

The rearrangement joins TRBV11-3 to TRBJ1-3; D unclear. V was pared by 5 bases and J by 4 bases, with 12 bases between. Germline V gene lookup returns CDR1 SGHNT and CDR2 YENEEA. The CDR3 sequence is 14 residues long. CDR3 sequence (DNA): TGTGCCAGCAGCCGCTGGACGGGAGGAAACACCATATATTTT. Residues: CASSRWTGGNTIYF.

The chain couples TRBV4-1 to TRBJ1-2; D gene uncertain. The CDR3 runs 14 residues. Germline values: CDR1 MGHRA, CDR2 YSYEKL. V lost 1 base, J lost 7 bases, and 13 bases lay in between. This chain's CDR3 is CASSQGTLKGGYTF. CDR3 nucleotide sequence: TGCGCCAGCAGCCAAGGGACTCTTAAAGGTGGCTACACCTTC.

The CDR3 sequence is CASSLGLAGGANTGELFF. CDR3 nucleotides: TGTGCCAGCAGCCTAGGACTAGCGGGAGGGGCGAACACCGGGGAGCTGTTTTTT. This chain uses TRBV5-5 with TRBJ2-2; 15 bases match TRBD2. Germline CDR1 is SGHKS and CDR2 is YYEKEE (reference sequence). The V gene end was trimmed by 4 bases and the J gene end by 0 bases; junction bases not matched to a gene: 4. CDR3 length: 18 residues.

This chain joins TRBV28 and TRBJ1-2; D not certain. This CDR3 has 13 amino acids. V lost 2 bases to trimming and J lost 4 bases, with 8 bases between them. The germline V gene encodes CDR1 MDHEN and CDR2 SYDVKM. CDR3 residues: CASSLPPAYGYTF. In DNA form, the CDR3 reads TGTGCCAGCAGTTTACCCCCGGCCTATGGCTACACCTTC.